This T cell receptor (beta chain) was retrieved from a study of blood T cell repertoires in COVID-19 (dated by TCRdb to 2020 to 2022). Turning to the overall study: Collaborator samples came from the United States, Italy and Spain and covered acute and convalescent phases of COVID-19. The material from the prospective study consisted of cDNA or gDNA derived from T cells, B-cell-depleted T cells, or PBMCs. Deeply sampled blood TCRbeta repertoires from subjects exposed to, actively infected with, or recovered from COVID-19 were included in the dataset. The repertoires were released in a freely available public database meant as a resource for research on the immune response to SARS-CoV-2. The samples were drawn from two sources: the first 160 participants of the ongoing ImmuneRACE study, and 1,000 to 1,500 subjects contributed by 6 global collaborators. A de-identified subject ID, COVID-19 status, age in years and sex were almost always included in the sample metadata. Where available, HLA class I and class II types were obtained from metadata supplied by the sample provider rather than from assay-based typing. Here is what the overall study found, with its caveats: How much clinical and demographic metadata was included differed by source and by participant, and the metadata was provided uncurated.

A note on this clone: The target of this receptor is not known. No qualities accompany the bases; no much larger clone lies one base away.

Trimmed from V: 6 bases; trimmed from J: 5 bases; junction bases lacking a gene match: 5. The CDR3, cysteine through phenylalanine, is 13 amino acids long. Only the CDR3 region is kept as DNA, spanning 39 bases read in frame from base 1. The immunoSEQ Assay, a bias-controlled multiplex PCR, was used to amplify TCRbeta CDR3 regions from genomic DNA. On the authors' methods: The number of nucleated cells in each sample was estimated by amplification of reference gene primers within the assay. Sequence reads were collapsed and filtered to measure the absolute abundance of every unique TCRbeta CDR3 rearrangement. For each sample, productive Simpson clonality was calculated as the square root of Simpson's diversity index over productive rearrangements. The clones in this table, taken by TCRdb from immuneACCESS, are in-frame only. Not every clone is retained; where verified, under half of the shortfall comes from an unresolved V gene, and the cause of the rest is unknown. That table is the source of V, J and clone size, and D and trimming were worked out from the DNA. Across this sample there are roughly 50,000 clones, with roughly 80% seen only once. In total, the top ten clones hold less than 9.5% of the sample.

Whole blood was collected in K2EDTA tubes by collaborating institutions according to the institutions' own protocols. For TCRbeta analysis, collaborator samples were shipped as frozen whole blood, as isolated PBMCs, or as DNA extracted from either sample type. The sequence links TRBV12-3 or TRBV12-4 to TRBJ1-1; TRBD1 aligns with 8 central bases. Sequences were obtained from peripheral blood. This clonotype originated in a man in his forties or fifties with acute or convalescent COVID-19. The CDR3 loop reads CASRGQADTEAFF. The nucleotide sequence is given as TGTGCCAGCAGGGGACAGGCAGATACTGAAGCTTTCTTT.